The clone carrying this T cell receptor beta chain was recorded a few times. The sample is drawn from a study of neurological immune-mediated disorders. From the 5' RACE reads, TCRdb called clonotypes with MiXCR, one entry per CDR3 protein. There are about 90,000 distinct CDR3 sequences in the sample; over 10% occur only once, and under 6% lies in the top ten. This CDR3 spans 15 amino acids. J lost 5 bases, V lost 7 bases, and 13 bases had no gene match. The germline V gene has CDR1 MNHEY and CDR2 SVGAGI. Regarding time point: longitudinal time-point 2. The specimen sequenced was PBMCs. The clonotype comes from a female donor with HTLV-1-associated myelopathy (HAM/TSP). The V and J genes are TRBV6-5 and TRBJ1-1; TRBD1 agrees at 7 bases. The CDR3 reads CASKRERGPSTEAFF. The CDR3 DNA follows: TGTGCCAGCAAGAGGGAAAGGGGGCCGTCGACTGAAGCTTTCTTT.